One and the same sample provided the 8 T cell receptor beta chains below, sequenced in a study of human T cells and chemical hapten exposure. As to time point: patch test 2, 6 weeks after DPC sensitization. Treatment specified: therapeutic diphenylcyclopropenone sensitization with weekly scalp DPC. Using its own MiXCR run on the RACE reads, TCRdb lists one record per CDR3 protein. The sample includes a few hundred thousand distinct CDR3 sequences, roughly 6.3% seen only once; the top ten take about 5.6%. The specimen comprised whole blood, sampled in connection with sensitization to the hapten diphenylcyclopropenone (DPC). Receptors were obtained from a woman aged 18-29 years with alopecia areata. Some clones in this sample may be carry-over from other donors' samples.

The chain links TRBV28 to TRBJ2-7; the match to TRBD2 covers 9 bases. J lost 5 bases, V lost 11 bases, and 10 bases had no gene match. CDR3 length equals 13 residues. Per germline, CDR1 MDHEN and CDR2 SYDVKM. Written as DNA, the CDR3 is TGTGCCTGCCCGCAGCGGGGGGTTCACGAGCAGTACTTC. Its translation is CACPQRGVHEQYF.

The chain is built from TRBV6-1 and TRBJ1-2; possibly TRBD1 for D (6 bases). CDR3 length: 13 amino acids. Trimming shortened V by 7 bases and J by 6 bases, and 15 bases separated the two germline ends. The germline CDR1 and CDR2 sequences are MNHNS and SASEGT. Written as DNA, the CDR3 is TGTGCCAGCACGGAGGCAGGGGTAGATGGCTACACCTTC. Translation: CASTEAGVDGYTF.

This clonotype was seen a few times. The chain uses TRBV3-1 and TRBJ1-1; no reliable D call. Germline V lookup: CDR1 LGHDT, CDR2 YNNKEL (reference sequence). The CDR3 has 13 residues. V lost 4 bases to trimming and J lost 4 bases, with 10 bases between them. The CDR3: CASSPGLATEAFF. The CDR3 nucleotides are TGTGCCAGCAGCCCCGGGTTGGCCACTGAAGCTTTCTTT.

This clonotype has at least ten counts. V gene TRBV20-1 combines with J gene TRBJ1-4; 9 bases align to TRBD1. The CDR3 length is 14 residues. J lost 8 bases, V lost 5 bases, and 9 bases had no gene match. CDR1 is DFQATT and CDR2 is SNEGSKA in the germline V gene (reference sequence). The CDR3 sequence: CSARPGQGLEKLFF. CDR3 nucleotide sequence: TGCAGTGCTCGACCGGGACAGGGATTGGAAAAACTGTTTTTT.

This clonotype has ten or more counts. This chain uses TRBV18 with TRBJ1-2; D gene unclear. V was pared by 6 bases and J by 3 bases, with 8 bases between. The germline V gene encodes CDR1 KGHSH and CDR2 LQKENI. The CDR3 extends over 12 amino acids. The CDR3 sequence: CASSTDDYGYTF. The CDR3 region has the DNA TGTGCCAGCTCGACCGATGACTATGGCTACACCTTC.

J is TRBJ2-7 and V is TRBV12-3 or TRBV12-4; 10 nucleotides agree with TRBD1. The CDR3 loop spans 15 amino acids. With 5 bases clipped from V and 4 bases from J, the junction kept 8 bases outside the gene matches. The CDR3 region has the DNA TGTGCCAGCAGTATCGGGACAGGGGAACGATACGAGCAGTACTTC. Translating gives CASSIGTGERYEQYF.

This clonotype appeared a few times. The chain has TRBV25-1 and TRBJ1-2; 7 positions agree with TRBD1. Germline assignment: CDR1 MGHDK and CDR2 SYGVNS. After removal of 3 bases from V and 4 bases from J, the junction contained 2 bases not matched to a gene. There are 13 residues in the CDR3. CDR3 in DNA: TGTGCCAGCAGTGACAGGGGGGCCTATGGCTACACCTTC. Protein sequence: CASSDRGAYGYTF.

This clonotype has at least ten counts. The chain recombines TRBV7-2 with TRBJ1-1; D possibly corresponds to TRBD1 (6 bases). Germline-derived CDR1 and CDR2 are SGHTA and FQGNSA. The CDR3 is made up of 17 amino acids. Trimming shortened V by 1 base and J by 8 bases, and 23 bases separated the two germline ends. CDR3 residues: CASSLVGAGATNGEAFF. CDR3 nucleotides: TGTGCCAGCAGCTTAGTAGGGGCAGGGGCCACGAACGGAGAAGCTTTCTTT. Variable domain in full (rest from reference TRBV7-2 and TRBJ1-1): GAGVSQSPSNKVTEKGKDVELRCDPISGHTALYWYRQSLGQGLEFLIYFQGNSAPDKSGLPSDRFSAERTGGSVSTLTIQRTQQEDSAVYLCASSLVGAGATNGEAFFGQGTRLTVV.